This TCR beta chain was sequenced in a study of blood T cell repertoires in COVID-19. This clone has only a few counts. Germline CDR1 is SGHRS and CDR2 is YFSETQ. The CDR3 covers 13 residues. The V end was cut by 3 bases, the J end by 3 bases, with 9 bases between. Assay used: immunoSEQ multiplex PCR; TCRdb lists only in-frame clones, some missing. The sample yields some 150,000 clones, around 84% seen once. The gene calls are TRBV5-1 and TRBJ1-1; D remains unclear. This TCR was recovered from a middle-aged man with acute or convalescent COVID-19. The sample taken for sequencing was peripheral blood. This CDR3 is CASSWEWDTEAFF. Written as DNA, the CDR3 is TGCGCCAGCAGCTGGGAGTGGGACACTGAAGCTTTCTTT.